One sample yielded the 17 T cell receptor beta chains listed below, sequenced in a study of blood T cells in healthy people across ages. The use of a sample-barcoded 5' primer and a J-beta primer mix characterized a second PCR of about 7 to 12 cycles. MiXCR, run by TCRdb on the 5' RACE reads, gives a single entry per CDR3 protein. The table has 750,000 or so distinct CDR3 sequences, around 25% seen once. The same specimen was also included in a second study, on T cells of mothers and their children.

Sequenced material: blood. Every receptor here comes from a boy aged 5-17 years in good health.

The rearrangement joins TRBV12-3 or TRBV12-4 to TRBJ2-5, with TRBD1 matching 8 bases. CDR3 length: 14 amino acids. V gave up 5 bases and J gave up 5 bases; unmatched junction bases: 7. DNA of the CDR3: TGTGCCAGCAGTGAGACAGGGGATTTCGAGACCCAGTACTTC. It codes for CASSETGDFETQYF.

This clonotype was picked up a small number of times. The rearrangement links TRBV27 to TRBJ2-7; tentatively, D is TRBD2 (6 bases). V was pared by 6 bases and J by 1 base, with 13 bases between. Germline CDR1 and CDR2: MNHEY and SMNVEV (reference sequence). This CDR3 has 14 amino acids. CDR3 in amino acids: CASRAGWPSYEQYF. The CDR3 DNA is TGTGCCAGCAGAGCGGGTTGGCCATCCTACGAGCAGTACTTC.

This chain uses TRBV4-1 with TRBJ1-6, with D possibly matching TRBD1 (5 bases). The germline gives CDR1 MGHRA, CDR2 YSYEKL. The CDR3 totals 14 residues. V lost 7 bases and J 14 bases, leaving 21 bases between the germline ends. As DNA, the CDR3 is TGCGCCAGCACCCGGACCGCCCTAGGGGAAACCCTCCACTTT. Protein sequence: CASTRTALGETLHF.

The CDR3 loop reads CASMTISYEQYF. The CDR3 DNA reads as TGTGCCAGCATGACGATCTCCTACGAGCAGTACTTC. The chain is built from TRBV28 and TRBJ2-7; no clear D gene. V dropped 7 bases and J dropped 0 bases, with 7 bases sitting between them. Per the germline V gene, CDR1 is MDHEN and CDR2 is SYDVKM. This CDR3 spans 12 amino acids.

This clonotype occurred a few times. The chain is built from TRBV29-1 and TRBJ1-5; D perhaps matches TRBD1 (6 bases). Per germline, CDR1 SQVTM and CDR2 ANQGSEA. The CDR3 length is 13 residues. V lost 4 bases and J lost 1, with 8 bases in between. In nucleotides, the CDR3 is TGCAGCGTTGTTACAGGGAGCAATCAGCCCCAGCATTTT. Amino acid sequence: CSVVTGSNQPQHF.

This clonotype has only a few counts. This sequence joins TRBV7-8 and TRBJ2-2; D is tentatively TRBD1 or TRBD2 (5 bases each). This CDR3 spans 16 amino acids. V lost 0 bases to trimming and J lost 4 bases, with 12 bases between them. CDR1 SGHVS and CDR2 FQNEAQ come from the germline V gene. The CDR3 DNA follows: TGTGCCAGCAGCTTAGCGGTGAGGGGTGGCACCGGGGAGCTGTTTTTT. Its protein is CASSLAVRGGTGELFF.

There are a few counts of this clonotype. The genes are TRBV20-1 and TRBJ2-1; 8 nucleotides agree with TRBD2. The CDR3 has 14 residues. V trimming: 5 bases; J trimming: 7 bases; junction bases outside the gene matches: 10. CDR1 is DFQATT and CDR2 is SNEGSKA in the germline V gene (reference sequence). The DNA of the CDR3 is TGCAGTGCTCTGCGGGGGGAGGTGGTAAATGAGCAGTTCTTC. Translation: CSALRGEVVNEQFF.

The table lists this clonotype with a few counts. The CDR3: CASSHPLAFFSYNEQFF. The CDR3 nucleotides read TGTGCCAGCAGCCATCCGCTAGCGTTCTTCTCCTACAATGAGCAGTTCTTC. The V call is TRBV7-9, the J call TRBJ2-1, with D maybe TRBD2 (6 bases). Per germline, CDR1 SEHNR and CDR2 FQNEAQ (reference sequence). Trimming took 5 bases from V and 0 from J, leaving 17 bases between them. The CDR3 length is 17 residues.

CDR3 amino acids: CASSQGGQYEQYF. The CDR3 DNA is TGCGCCAGCAGCCAAGGGGGGCAGTACGAGCAGTACTTC. The chain recombines TRBV4-1 with TRBJ2-7; tentatively, D is TRBD1 (6 bases). Germline lookup yields CDR1 MGHRA and CDR2 YSYEKL. The V end was cut by 1 base, the J end by 4 bases, with 8 bases between. The CDR3 loop spans 13 amino acids.

The V and J genes are TRBV7-3 and TRBJ2-3, with no clear D. Germline V gives CDR1 SGHTA, CDR2 FQGTGA. Trimming stripped 1 base from V and 4 bases from J, with 9 bases between. The CDR3 contains 14 residues. The CDR3 DNA follows: TGTGCCAGCAGCTTAATCCCCCAGGCAGATACGCAGTATTTT. Protein: CASSLIPQADTQYF. Full variable domain (remainder filled in from reference TRBV7-3 and TRBJ2-3): GAGVSQTPSNKVTEKGKYVELRCDPISGHTALYWYRQSLGQGPEFLIYFQGTGAADDSGLPNDRFFAVRPEGSVSTLKIQRTERGDSAVYLCASSLIPQADTQYFGPGTRLTVL.

J is TRBJ2-5 and V is TRBV4-2, with D perhaps being TRBD1 or TRBD2 (5 bases each). With the DNA end fitting TRBJ2-1 better, the J assignment may be wrong. The length of the CDR3 is 15 residues. Per the germline V gene, CDR1 is LGHNA and CDR2 is YNFKEQ. DNA of the CDR3: TGTGCCAGCAGCCAAAACGCACTACCTGGGGGTGAGCAGTTCTTC. Its protein is CASSQNALPGGEQFF.

This clonotype was seen a few times. This chain joins TRBV28 and TRBJ2-3, with 8 bases fitting TRBD2. In germline, CDR1 is MDHEN, CDR2 SYDVKM. CDR3 length equals 15 residues. V lost 7 bases, J lost 4 bases, and 10 bases stayed unmatched. The CDR3 sequence is CASIEAGVAADTQYF. The CDR3 bases are TGTGCCAGCATTGAAGCGGGAGTCGCGGCAGATACGCAGTATTTT.

This sequence joins TRBV28 and TRBJ2-1; 14 bases are shared with TRBD2. Trimming at V came to 4 bases and at J to 7 bases, leaving 9 bases not matched to a gene. CDR3 size: 17 residues. Germline CDR1 MDHEN, CDR2 SYDVKM. The DNA for the CDR3 is TGTGCCAGCAGTTCCGCCGCGACTAGCGGGAGGGGGAATGAGCAGTTCTTC. Its protein product is CASSSAATSGRGNEQFF.

This sequence joins TRBV27 and TRBJ2-7, with 10 bases matching TRBD2. V lost 9 bases to trimming and J lost 2 bases; unmatched junction nucleotides: 13. This CDR3 is built from 16 residues. The germline gives CDR1 MNHEY, CDR2 SMNVEV (reference sequence). The chain's CDR3 is CASSPGLATGPYEQYF. DNA for the CDR3: TGTGCCAGTTCTCCGGGACTAGCGACCGGGCCCTACGAGCAGTACTTC.

This clonotype was detected only a few times. The chain recombines TRBV7-2 with TRBJ2-3, with 12 bases that match TRBD2. The V gene end was trimmed by 0 bases and the J gene end by 2 bases; junction bases not matched to a gene: 6. CDR1 is SGHTA and CDR2 is FQGNSA in the germline V gene. The CDR3 covers 18 residues. The chain's CDR3 is CASSLALLAGGATDTQYF. The CDR3 nucleotides read TGTGCCAGCAGCTTAGCCCTACTAGCGGGGGGCGCCACAGATACGCAGTATTTT.

This chain uses TRBV28 with TRBJ2-5, with a weak D call TRBD1 (7 bases). The CDR3 consists of 15 residues. CDR1 and CDR2 (germline): MDHEN, SYDVKM. Trimming removed 5 bases from V and 5 bases from J, with 18 bases in between. The CDR3 is CASSGRQGGLETQYF. The CDR3 DNA reads as TGTGCCAGCAGTGGCCGACAGGGAGGTTTGGAGACCCAGTACTTC.

This clonotype was seen more than once but under ten times. The V and J genes are TRBV5-1 and TRBJ2-3, with D possibly called TRBD1 or TRBD2 (6 bases each). CDR1 and CDR2 (germline): SGHRS, YFSETQ. Trimming shortened V by 3 bases and J by 4 bases, and 21 bases separated the two germline ends. The CDR3 has 17 amino acids. The CDR3 sequence is CASSWVQGGTHADTQYF. The DNA of the CDR3 is TGCGCCAGCAGCTGGGTACAGGGAGGAACCCATGCAGATACGCAGTATTTT.